One and the same sample provided the 13 T cell receptor beta chains below, sequenced in a study of blood T cells in healthy people across ages. Alongside a J-beta primer mix, a sample-barcoded 5' primer served in a second PCR lasting about 7 to 12 cycles. A single record per CDR3 protein comes from TCRdb applying MiXCR to the 5' RACE reads. This table holds hundreds of thousands of distinct CDR3 sequences, 49% found once. The sample was blood. These receptors were taken from a woman aged 55-75 years in good health.

This clonotype was observed a handful of times. This chain joins TRBV21-1 and TRBJ2-3; the table assigns TRBD1, which was not confirmed against the DNA. TRBV21-1 is labeled a pseudogene. The length of the CDR3 is 18 residues. Here the CDR3 DNA reads TGTGCCAGCAGCAAAGGGGGGGCCAGGCGCACTTACACAGATACGCAGTATTTT. Protein: CASSKGGARRTYTDTQYF.

The chain uses TRBV20-1 and TRBJ2-5, with 7 bases matching TRBD2. Trimming at V came to 6 bases and at J to 4 bases, leaving 11 bases not matched to a gene. CDR3 size: 14 residues. CDR1 and CDR2 (germline): DFQATT, SNEGSKA (reference sequence). This CDR3 is CSARPVGGRETQYF. The CDR3, as DNA: TGCAGTGCCCGACCGGTGGGAGGGCGAGAGACCCAGTACTTC.

The chain joins TRBV24-1 to TRBJ2-1, with 12 bases fitting TRBD2. This CDR3 contains 15 residues. Germline CDR1 reads KGHDR; CDR2 reads SFDVKD. V shed 3 bases, J shed 8 bases, and the junction held 4 bases outside the gene matches. CDR3 nucleotide sequence: TGTGCCACCAGTGATCCGACTAGCGGGAGTTATGAGCAGTTCTTC. Translating it yields CATSDPTSGSYEQFF.

The table lists this clonotype with a few counts. The CDR3 protein is CSVEETRGRGTQYF. CDR3 nucleotides: TGCAGCGTTGAAGAGACCAGGGGCAGGGGGACCCAGTACTTC. The V gene is TRBV29-1, the J gene TRBJ2-5, with D perhaps TRBD1 (6 bases). The CDR3 runs to 14 residues. CDR1 and CDR2 from the germline V gene are SQVTM and ANQGSEA. V gave up 0 bases and J gave up 7 bases, with 15 bases separating them.

This chain uses TRBV18 with TRBJ2-7; D perhaps matches TRBD2 (5 bases). Matching the DNA end better, TRBJ2-4 makes the J call doubtful. The CDR3 loop spans 14 amino acids. Germline V lookup: CDR1 KGHSH, CDR2 LQKENI. The CDR3: CASSPASSKNIQYF. Written as DNA, the CDR3 is TGTGCCAGCTCACCAGCTAGCTCAAAAAACATTCAGTACTTC.

The table lists this clonotype with a few counts. The chain is built from TRBV15 and TRBJ2-5; D is unclear. Trimming stripped 8 bases from V and 5 bases from J, with 9 bases between. In germline, CDR1 is LNHNV, CDR2 YYDKDF (reference sequence). The CDR3 contains 11 residues. The chain's CDR3 is CATAVRETQYF. The CDR3 nucleotides are TGTGCCACCGCGGTACGGGAGACCCAGTACTTC. The full variable domain, completed using reference TRBV15 and TRBJ2-5, is DAMVIQNPRYQVTQFGKPVTLSCSQTLNHNVMYWYQQKSSQAPKLLFHYYDKDFNNEADTPDNFQSRRPNTSFCFLDIRSPGLGDTAMYLCATAVRETQYFGPGTRLLVL.

This chain uses TRBV6-2 or TRBV6-3 with TRBJ1-1; no clear D. Trimming removed 7 bases from V and 2 bases from J, with 5 bases in between. The CDR3 extends over 11 amino acids. CDR1 MNHEY and CDR2 SVGEGT come from the germline V gene. CDR3 region: CASKDNTEAFF. The CDR3 coding sequence is TGTGCCAGCAAAGACAACACTGAAGCTTTCTTT.

The DNA for the CDR3 is TGCAGTGCTAGATTTCCAGGGGGCGGCCAGCCCCAGCATTTT. This codes for CSARFPGGGQPQHF. This chain links TRBV20-1 with TRBJ1-5; TRBD1 matches at 8 bases. V shed 2 bases, J shed 7 bases, and the junction held 7 bases outside the gene matches. Germline values: CDR1 DFQATT, CDR2 SNEGSKA (reference sequence). This CDR3 spans 14 amino acids.

This clonotype has just a few counts. The gene calls are TRBV6-5 and TRBJ2-5, with 8 bases fitting TRBD1. The J call is in doubt because the DNA end fits TRBJ2-7 better. The length of the CDR3 is 14 residues. CDR1 and CDR2 (germline): MNHEY, SVGAGI. The CDR3 coding sequence is TGTGCCAGCAGTGCAAGGACAGGGTACTACGAGCAGTACTTC. Protein sequence: CASSARTGYYEQYF.

The chain employs TRBV4-2 and TRBJ2-7; possible D gene TRBD2, 6 bases. Germline CDR1 is LGHNA and CDR2 is YNFKEQ. The CDR3 runs 16 residues. Trimming took off 0 bases at V and 0 bases at J, with 12 bases between the two ends. This CDR3 reads CASSQDGRTTSYEQYF. In DNA form, the CDR3 reads TGTGCCAGCAGCCAAGATGGAAGGACTACCTCCTACGAGCAGTACTTC.

This clonotype was picked up a small number of times. The chain couples TRBV10-3 to TRBJ2-7, with a weak D call TRBD2 (5 bases). The CDR3 totals 12 residues. The ends were cut back, 8 bases at V and 8 bases at J, with 16 bases in the middle. Germline assignment: CDR1 ENHRY and CDR2 SYGVKD. CDR3 DNA: TGTGCCATCGCTTTTGAGTTCGGGAAGCAGTACTTC. It translates to CAIAFEFGKQYF.

The chain has TRBV15 and TRBJ2-7; 9 nucleotides line up with TRBD2. Near its end, the DNA agrees better with TRBJ2-5, so the J call may be wrong. This CDR3 spans 15 amino acids. The germline gives CDR1 LNHNV, CDR2 YYDKDF (reference sequence). This chain's CDR3 is CATSKVAGVTETQYF. DNA for the CDR3: TGTGCCACCAGCAAGGTAGCGGGAGTTACGGAGACCCAGTACTTC.

This clonotype was seen only a few times. V gene TRBV12-3 or TRBV12-4 combines with J gene TRBJ2-7, with D tentatively TRBD2 (6 bases). The CDR3 sequence is 14 residues long. Trimming removed 3 bases at V and 5 bases at J, with 14 bases between. CDR3 nucleotide sequence: TGTGCCAGCAGTTTGGACTACCAATGGCACGAGCAGTACTTC. It is translated as CASSLDYQWHEQYF.